These 24 T cell receptor beta chains were all obtained from the same sample, sequenced in a study of long-term antiretroviral therapy in people with HIV. Runs used v3.0 of the immunoSEQ assay and were done at survey level. This table comes from immunoSEQ multiplex PCR, and its TCRdb copy is limited to in-frame clones, with some not included. The data contain some 8,900 clones, around 75% of them singletons. The starting material was unsorted PBMCs, obtained 1.8 years before starting antiretroviral therapy. The receptors were gathered from a middle-aged man with HIV.

The rearrangement uses TRBV13 and TRBJ1-1; possible D gene TRBD1, 6 bases. The CDR3 length is 14 residues. Germline V gene lookup returns CDR1 PRHDT and CDR2 FYEKMQ (reference sequence). V was clipped by 4 bases and J by 4 bases, with 13 bases between them. In DNA form, the CDR3 reads TGTGCCAGCAGCTACGGGGCAGGGGTCACTGAAGCTTTCTTT. As protein: CASSYGAGVTEAFF. Combining the CDR3 with reference TRBV13 and TRBJ1-1 gives the whole variable domain AAGVIQSPRHLIKEKRETATLKCYPIPRHDTVYWYQQGPGQDPQFLISFYEKMQSDKGSIPDRFSAQQFSDYHSELNMSSLELGDSALYFCASSYGAGVTEAFFGQGTRLTVV.

This chain connects TRBV27 to TRBJ1-1; D perhaps matches TRBD1 (5 bases). The CDR3 is 15 amino acids. Germline CDR1 MNHEY, CDR2 SMNVEV (reference sequence). The V end was cut by 1 base, the J end by 1 base, with 10 bases between. CDR3 region: CASSLLGLPNTEAFF. As DNA, the CDR3 is TGTGCCAGCAGTTTATTGGGACTCCCGAACACTGAAGCTTTCTTT.

The chain employs TRBV7-9 and TRBJ1-4, with D possibly TRBD1 on 5 matching bases. The germline V gene encodes CDR1 SEHNR and CDR2 FQNEAQ (reference sequence). The CDR3 loop spans 17 amino acids. Trimming left V 6 bases short and J 6 bases short, with 23 bases between. CDR3 sequence (DNA): TGTGCCAGCAGTTTGGGGGACGGATGGAGGTTTGATGAAAAACTGTTTTTT. It translates to CASSLGDGWRFDEKLFF.

V and J are TRBV29-1 and TRBJ1-2, with D possibly matching TRBD1 (5 bases). Per the germline V gene, CDR1 is SQVTM and CDR2 is ANQGSEA. This CDR3 comprises 11 residues. Trimming left V 4 bases short and J 3 bases short, with 6 bases between. Written as DNA, the CDR3 is TGCAGCGTTGGGGGCTACTATGGCTACACCTTC. It specifies CSVGGYYGYTF. The whole variable domain, remainder taken from reference TRBV29-1 and TRBJ1-2, is SAVISQKPSRDICQRGTSLTIQCQVDSQVTMMFWYRQQPGQSLTLIATANQGSEATYESGFVIDKFPISRPNLTFSTLTVSNMSPEDSSIYLCSVGGYYGYTFGSGTRLTVV.

The chain carries TRBV5-4 and TRBJ2-3; D uncertain. V lost 2 bases and J 2 bases, leaving 9 bases between the germline ends. CDR1 is SGHNT, CDR2 YYREEE, per germline (reference sequence). The CDR3 consists of 14 residues. The DNA for the CDR3 is TGTGCCAGCAGCTTCGGGTTCGACACAGATACGCAGTATTTT. It codes for CASSFGFDTDTQYF.

CDR3 nucleotide sequence: TGTGCCTGGAGAAGATCCGGGGCCAACGTCCTGACTTTC. Translation gives CAWRRSGANVLTF. The V and J genes are TRBV30 and TRBJ2-6; no definite D call. There are 13 residues in the CDR3. The germline V gene has CDR1 GTSNPN and CDR2 SVGIG (reference sequence). Deletions cut 3 bases from V and 4 bases from J, with 7 bases between. Together with reference TRBV30 and TRBJ2-6, the CDR3 gives the full variable domain: SQTIHQWPATLVQPVGSPLSLECTVEGTSNPNLYWYRQAAGRGLQLLFYSVGIGQISSEVPQNLSASRPQDRQFILSSKKLLLSDSGFYLCAWRRSGANVLTFGAGSRLTVL.

The V call is TRBV21-1, the J call TRBJ1-2. TRBV21-1 is described as a pseudogene. The CDR3 has 13 residues. The CDR3 nucleotides are TGTGCCAGCAGCGCGACGGGCAACTATGGCTACACCTTC. Protein product: CASSATGNYGYTF.

The chain combines TRBV2 with TRBJ1-1; D not resolved. Between the trimmed V and J ends, which lost 7 bases and 1 base, there was a span of 13 bases. Germline V gene lookup returns CDR1 SNHLY and CDR2 FYNNEI. There are 14 residues in the CDR3. In DNA form, the CDR3 reads TGTGCCAGCATCCGGGGAGGAGGGAACACTGAAGCTTTCTTT. Protein product: CASIRGGGNTEAFF.

The chain couples TRBV7-8 to TRBJ2-1, with D possibly matching TRBD2 (7 bases). Germline V gene sequence: CDR1 SGHVS, CDR2 FQNEAQ. The CDR3 extends over 16 amino acids. V was trimmed by 1 base and J by 0 bases, leaving 10 bases between them. CDR3 amino acids: CASSLVGGASYNEQFF. The DNA of the CDR3 is TGTGCCAGCAGCTTAGTAGGGGGGGCCTCCTACAATGAGCAGTTCTTC.

The chain employs TRBV10-3 and TRBJ2-7, with TRBD1 matching over 9 bases. Per germline, CDR1 ENHRY and CDR2 SYGVKD. The CDR3 consists of 15 residues. J was trimmed by 0 bases and V by 6 bases; bases with no gene match: 6. The CDR3 spells CAIRPGTGSSYEQYF. CDR3 bases: TGTGCCATCAGGCCCGGGACAGGGTCCTCCTACGAGCAGTACTTC.

The genes are TRBV7-9 and TRBJ1-4; 12 nucleotides match TRBD1. Germline V gene lookup returns CDR1 SEHNR and CDR2 FQNEAQ (reference sequence). The CDR3 totals 16 residues. The V gene end was trimmed by 2 bases and the J gene end by 6 bases; junction bases not matched to a gene: 4. The CDR3 sequence is CASSLRGTGGYEKLFF. CDR3 nucleotides: TGTGCCAGCAGCTTAAGGGGGACAGGGGGCTATGAAAAACTGTTTTTT.

This rearrangement joins TRBV18 to TRBJ1-5; D not certain. Trimming removed 4 bases at V and 7 bases at J, with 11 bases between. CDR3 length: 13 residues. Germline assignment: CDR1 KGHSH and CDR2 LQKENI. Written as DNA, the CDR3 is TGTGCCAGCTCACGGGGAGAGCAACAGCCCCAGCATTTT. Translated, it gives CASSRGEQQPQHF.

The rearrangement links TRBV20-1 to TRBJ2-5; D is undetermined. The CDR3 runs to 11 residues. CDR1 DFQATT and CDR2 SNEGSKA come from the germline V gene (reference sequence). V dropped 1 base and J dropped 6 bases, with 6 bases sitting between them. The CDR3 DNA follows: TGCAGTGCTAGAGGGAGTAAGACCCAGTACTTC. It specifies CSARGSKTQYF.

This chain joins TRBV30 and TRBJ1-4; 8 nucleotides agree with TRBD1. The CDR3 contains 15 residues. The V and J ends lost 3 bases and 4 bases, in that order; junction bases with no gene match: 7. Germline assignment: CDR1 GTSNPN and CDR2 SVGIG (reference sequence). The CDR3 DNA is TGTGCCTGGAGCCCGGGACAGGCTAGTAATGAAAAACTGTTTTTT. It is translated as CAWSPGQASNEKLFF.

The chain carries TRBV18 and TRBJ2-5; a weak D match, TRBD1 (6 bases). V was cut by 3 bases and J by 5 bases, with 13 bases left in between. There are 14 residues in the CDR3. Germline values: CDR1 KGHSH, CDR2 LQKENI. This CDR3 reads CASSPLGASETQYF. Here the CDR3 DNA reads TGTGCCAGCTCACCTCTGGGGGCGTCGGAGACCCAGTACTTC.

V usage is TRBV6-6 and J usage is TRBJ1-1; D remains unclear. V shed 6 bases and J shed 5 bases, with 10 bases lying between them. Germline values: CDR1 MNHNY, CDR2 SVGAGI (reference sequence). This CDR3 has 12 residues. The CDR3 coding sequence is TGTGCCAGCAGCCGAGACGAAACTGAAGCTTTCTTT. As protein: CASSRDETEAFF.

The rearrangement joins TRBV7-3 to TRBJ2-1; D may correspond to TRBD1 or TRBD2 (6 bases each). CDR1 and CDR2 from the germline V gene are SGHTA and FQGTGA. The V end lost 6 bases, the J end lost 0 bases, and 12 bases lay between the germline ends. This CDR3 region has 15 residues. CDR3 protein: CASSRGPPSYNEQFF. DNA for the CDR3: TGTGCCAGCAGTCGGGGGCCCCCCTCCTACAATGAGCAGTTCTTC.

This chain joins TRBV5-4 and TRBJ1-2; D is undetermined. Trimming removed 1 base from V and 1 base from J, with 5 bases in between. Germline CDR1 reads SGHNT; CDR2 reads YYREEE (reference sequence). The CDR3 is 13 residues long. The CDR3 loop reads CASSLNNNYGYTF. The CDR3 coding sequence is TGTGCCAGCAGCTTGAACAATAACTATGGCTACACCTTC.

This clone was observed a handful of times. The identical CDR3 is also encoded by other nucleotide sequences in the sample. The chain employs TRBV28 and TRBJ1-1; no clear D gene. This CDR3 contains 13 residues. V was shortened by 6 bases and J by 0 bases, with 8 bases between the two germline ends. Germline lookup yields CDR1 MDHEN and CDR2 SYDVKM. CDR3 sequence: CASREGLNTEAFF. CDR3 nucleotide sequence: TGTGCCAGCAGGGAGGGTTTGAACACTGAAGCTTTCTTT.

This sequence joins TRBV7-3 and TRBJ1-1; D gene ambiguous. The germline V gene has CDR1 SGHTA and CDR2 FQGTGA. V gave up 5 bases and J gave up 1 base, with 11 bases separating them. CDR3 length: 14 amino acids. DNA of the CDR3: TGTGCCAGCAGCCAGCTAGGCGGGAACACTGAAGCTTTCTTT. Amino acid sequence: CASSQLGGNTEAFF.

The sample holds one count of this clone. The chain couples TRBV18 to TRBJ1-4; TRBD1 agrees at 8 bases. The ends lost 3 bases at V and 6 bases at J; junction bases unmatched: 6. Germline V gives CDR1 KGHSH, CDR2 LQKENI. The CDR3 is 15 residues long. Written as DNA, the CDR3 is TGTGCCAGCTCACCCGGGGACAGGCGTGATGAAAAACTGTTTTTT. Translation: CASSPGDRRDEKLFF.

The rearrangement links TRBV6-6 to TRBJ2-3; D remains ambiguous. Trimming took 2 bases from V and 2 from J, leaving 8 bases between them. The CDR3 sequence is 14 residues long. CDR1 is MNHNY, CDR2 SVGAGI, per germline (reference sequence). CDR3 nucleotides: TGTGCCAGCAGTTACGGCCCCCTCACAGATACGCAGTATTTT. Amino acids: CASSYGPLTDTQYF.

This clone was picked up one time. The V and J genes are TRBV6-5 and TRBJ2-2; D gene unclear. Germline assignment: CDR1 MNHEY and CDR2 SVGAGI. This CDR3 region has 11 residues. The V end lost 7 bases, the J end lost 3 bases, and 3 bases lay between the germline ends. CDR3 nucleotides: TGTGCCAGCAAAGACACCGGGGAGCTGTTTTTT. This codes for CASKDTGELFF.

In its sample, this clone was seen a few times. This chain connects TRBV9 to TRBJ2-7; 10 bases line up with TRBD2. The germline V gene encodes CDR1 SGDLS and CDR2 YYNGEE. The CDR3 runs 15 residues. The V segment lost 4 bases and the J segment 0 bases; nucleotides outside the gene matches: 4. The CDR3 sequence is CASSPLAGPSYEQYF. The DNA of the CDR3 is TGTGCCAGCAGCCCACTAGCGGGGCCCTCCTACGAGCAGTACTTC.